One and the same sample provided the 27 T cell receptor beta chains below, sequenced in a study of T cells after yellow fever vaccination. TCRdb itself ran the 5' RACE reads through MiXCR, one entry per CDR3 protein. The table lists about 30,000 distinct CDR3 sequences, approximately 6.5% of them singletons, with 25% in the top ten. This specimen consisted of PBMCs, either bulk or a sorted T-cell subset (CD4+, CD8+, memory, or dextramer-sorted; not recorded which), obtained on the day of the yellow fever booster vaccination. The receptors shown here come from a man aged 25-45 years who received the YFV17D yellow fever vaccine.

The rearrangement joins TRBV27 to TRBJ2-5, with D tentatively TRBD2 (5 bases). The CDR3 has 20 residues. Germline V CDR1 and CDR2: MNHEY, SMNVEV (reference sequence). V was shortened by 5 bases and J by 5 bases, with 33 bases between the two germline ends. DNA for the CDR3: TGTGCCAGCAGTCCCCGGCGGGTGGGCTTAGCGCCAAACCCCCAGGAGACCCAGTACTTC. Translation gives CASSPRRVGLAPNPQETQYF.

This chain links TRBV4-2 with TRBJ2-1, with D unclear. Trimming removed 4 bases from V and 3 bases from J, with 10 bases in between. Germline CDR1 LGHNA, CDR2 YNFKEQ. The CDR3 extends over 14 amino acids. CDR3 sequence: CASSPALFYNEQFF. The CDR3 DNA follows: TGTGCCAGCAGCCCCGCCCTGTTCTACAATGAGCAGTTCTTC.

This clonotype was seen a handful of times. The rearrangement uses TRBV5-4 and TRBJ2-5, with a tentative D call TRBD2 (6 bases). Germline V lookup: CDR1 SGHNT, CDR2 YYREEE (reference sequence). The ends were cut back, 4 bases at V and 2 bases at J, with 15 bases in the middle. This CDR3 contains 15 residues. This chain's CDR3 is CASSIQAGGQETQYF. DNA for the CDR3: TGTGCCAGCAGCATACAAGCGGGTGGGCAAGAGACCCAGTACTTC.

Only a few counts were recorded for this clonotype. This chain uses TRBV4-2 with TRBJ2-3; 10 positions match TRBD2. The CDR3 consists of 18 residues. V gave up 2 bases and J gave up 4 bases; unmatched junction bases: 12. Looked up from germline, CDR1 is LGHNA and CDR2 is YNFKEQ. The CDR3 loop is CASSQSHLGSGRSDTQYF. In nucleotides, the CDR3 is TGTGCCAGCAGCCAAAGTCATCTCGGTAGCGGGAGGTCAGATACGCAGTATTTT.

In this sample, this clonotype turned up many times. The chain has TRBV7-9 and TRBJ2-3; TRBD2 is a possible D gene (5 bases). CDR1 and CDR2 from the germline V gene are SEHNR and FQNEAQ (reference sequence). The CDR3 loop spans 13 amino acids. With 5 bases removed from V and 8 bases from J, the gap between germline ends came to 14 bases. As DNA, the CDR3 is TGTGCCAGCAGCGAACCAGGAGGTTTTACGCAGTATTTT. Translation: CASSEPGGFTQYF. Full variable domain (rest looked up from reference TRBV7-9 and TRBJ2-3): DTGVSQNPRHKITKRGQNVTFRCDPISEHNRLYWYRQTLGQGPEFLTYFQNEAQLEKSRLLSDRFSAERPKGSFSTLEIQRTEQGDSAMYLCASSEPGGFTQYFGPGTRLTVL.

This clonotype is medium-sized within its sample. CDR3: CASAWDISYEQYF. CDR3 DNA: TGTGCCAGCGCATGGGACATCAGTTACGAGCAGTACTTC. The genes are TRBV12-3 or TRBV12-4 and TRBJ2-7; D may be TRBD1 (6 bases). This CDR3 contains 13 residues. The germline V and J ends were trimmed by 8 bases and 4 bases, with 15 bases remaining between them.

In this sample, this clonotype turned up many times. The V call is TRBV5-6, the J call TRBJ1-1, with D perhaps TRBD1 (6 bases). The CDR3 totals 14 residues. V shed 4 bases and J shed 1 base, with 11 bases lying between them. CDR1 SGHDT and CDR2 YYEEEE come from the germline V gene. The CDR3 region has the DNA TGTGCCAGCAGCCGCGGACAGCGGAACACTGAAGCTTTCTTT. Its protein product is CASSRGQRNTEAFF.

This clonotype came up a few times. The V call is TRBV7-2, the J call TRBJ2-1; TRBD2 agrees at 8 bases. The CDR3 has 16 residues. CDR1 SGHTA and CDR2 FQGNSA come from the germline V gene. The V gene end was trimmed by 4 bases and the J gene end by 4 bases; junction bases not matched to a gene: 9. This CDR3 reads CASSSQGSGMYNEQFF. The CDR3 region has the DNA TGTGCCAGCAGCTCCCAGGGTAGCGGGATGTACAATGAGCAGTTCTTC.

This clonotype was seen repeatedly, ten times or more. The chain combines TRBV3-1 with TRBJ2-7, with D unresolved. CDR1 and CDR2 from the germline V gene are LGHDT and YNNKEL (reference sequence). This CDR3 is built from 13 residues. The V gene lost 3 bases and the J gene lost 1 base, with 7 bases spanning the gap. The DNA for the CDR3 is TGTGCCAGCAGCCATCGGTTGTCCTACGAGCAGTACTTC. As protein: CASSHRLSYEQYF.

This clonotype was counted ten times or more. Here the CDR3 reads CSASLGGTTEAFF. CDR3 sequence (DNA): TGCAGTGCTAGTCTAGGGGGGACGACTGAAGCTTTCTTT. The rearrangement links TRBV20-1 to TRBJ1-1; a weak D match, TRBD1 (6 bases). The V end was cut by 3 bases, the J end by 5 bases, with 13 bases between. The CDR3 consists of 13 residues. The V gene's germline CDR1 is DFQATT and CDR2 SNEGSKA (reference sequence).

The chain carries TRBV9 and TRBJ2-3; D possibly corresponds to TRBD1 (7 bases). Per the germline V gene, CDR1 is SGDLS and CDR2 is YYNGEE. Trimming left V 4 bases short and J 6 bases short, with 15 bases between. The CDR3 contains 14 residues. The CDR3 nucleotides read TGTGCCAGCAGCCAAAAGACAGGGAGGGATACGCAGTATTTT. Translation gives CASSQKTGRDTQYF. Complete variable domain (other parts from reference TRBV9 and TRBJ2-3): DSGVTQTPKHLITATGQRVTLRCSPRSGDLSVYWYQQSLDQGLQFLIQYYNGEERAKGNILERFSAQQFPDLHSELNLSSLELGDSALYFCASSQKTGRDTQYFGPGTRLTVL.

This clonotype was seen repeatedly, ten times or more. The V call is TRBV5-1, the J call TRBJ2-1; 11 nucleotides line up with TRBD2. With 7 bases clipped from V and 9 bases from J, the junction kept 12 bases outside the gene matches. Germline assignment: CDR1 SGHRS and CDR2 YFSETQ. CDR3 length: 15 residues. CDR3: CASRLELAGVGEQFF. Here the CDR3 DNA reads TGCGCCAGCCGGCTAGAACTAGCGGGAGTCGGTGAGCAGTTCTTC. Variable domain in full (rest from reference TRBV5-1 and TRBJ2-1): KAGVTQTPRYLIKTRGQQVTLSCSPISGHRSVSWYQQTPGQGLQFLFEYFSETQRNKGNFPGRFSGRQFSNSRSEMNVSTLELGDSALYLCASRLELAGVGEQFFGPGTRLTVL.

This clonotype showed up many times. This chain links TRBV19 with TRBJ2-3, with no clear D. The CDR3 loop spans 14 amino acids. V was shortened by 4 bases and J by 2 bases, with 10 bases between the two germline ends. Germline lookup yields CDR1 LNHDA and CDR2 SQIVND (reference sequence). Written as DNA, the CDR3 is TGTGCCAGTAGTAAGGCATTCGTCACAGATACGCAGTATTTT. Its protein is CASSKAFVTDTQYF. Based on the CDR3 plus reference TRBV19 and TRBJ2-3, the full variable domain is DGGITQSPKYLFRKEGQNVTLSCEQNLNHDAMYWYRQDPGQGLRLIYYSQIVNDFQKGDIAEGYSVSREKKESFPLTVTSAQKNPTAFYLCASSKAFVTDTQYFGPGTRLTVL.

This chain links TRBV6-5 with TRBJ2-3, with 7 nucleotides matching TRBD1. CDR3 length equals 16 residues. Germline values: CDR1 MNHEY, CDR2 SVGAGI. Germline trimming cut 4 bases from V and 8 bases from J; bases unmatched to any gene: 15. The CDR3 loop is CASSSTSGTEGLTQYF. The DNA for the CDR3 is TGTGCCAGCAGTTCAACCTCCGGGACAGAAGGGCTTACGCAGTATTTT.

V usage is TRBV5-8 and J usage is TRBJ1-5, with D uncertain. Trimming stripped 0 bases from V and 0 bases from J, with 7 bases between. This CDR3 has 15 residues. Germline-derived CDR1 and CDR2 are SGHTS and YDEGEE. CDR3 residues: CASSLGGFSNQPQHF. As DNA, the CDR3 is TGTGCCAGCAGCTTGGGAGGGTTTAGCAATCAGCCCCAGCATTTT.

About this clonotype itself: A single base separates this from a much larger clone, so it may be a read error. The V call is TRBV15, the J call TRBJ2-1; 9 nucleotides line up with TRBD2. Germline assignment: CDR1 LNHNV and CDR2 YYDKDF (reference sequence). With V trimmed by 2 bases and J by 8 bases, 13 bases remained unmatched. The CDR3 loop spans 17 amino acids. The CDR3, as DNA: TGTGCCACCAGCAGAACCGGGACTAGCAGGAGTGGCTATGAGCAGTTCTTC. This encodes CATSRTGTSRSGYEQFF.

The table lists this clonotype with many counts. CDR3 DNA sequence: TGTGCCAGCAAACAGAGGGAGACCCAGTACTTC. Translated: CASKQRETQYF. The chain combines TRBV25-1 with TRBJ2-5; no firm D call. Germline-derived CDR1 and CDR2 are MGHDK and SYGVNS. V lost 7 bases to trimming and J lost 5 bases, with 8 bases between them. The CDR3 consists of 11 residues.

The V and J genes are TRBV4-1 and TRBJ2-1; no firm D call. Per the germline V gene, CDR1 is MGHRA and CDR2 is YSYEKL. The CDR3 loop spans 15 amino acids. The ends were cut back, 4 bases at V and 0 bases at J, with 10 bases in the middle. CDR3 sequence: CASSPPSYSYNEQFF. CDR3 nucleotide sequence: TGCGCCAGCAGCCCCCCTAGTTACTCCTACAATGAGCAGTTCTTC.

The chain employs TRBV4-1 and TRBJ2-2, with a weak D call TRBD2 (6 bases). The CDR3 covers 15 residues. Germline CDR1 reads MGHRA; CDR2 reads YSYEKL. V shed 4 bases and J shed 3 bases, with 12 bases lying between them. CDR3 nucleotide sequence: TGCGCCAGCAGCCTCGGGAGTTCCGACACCGGGGAGCTGTTTTTT. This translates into CASSLGSSDTGELFF.

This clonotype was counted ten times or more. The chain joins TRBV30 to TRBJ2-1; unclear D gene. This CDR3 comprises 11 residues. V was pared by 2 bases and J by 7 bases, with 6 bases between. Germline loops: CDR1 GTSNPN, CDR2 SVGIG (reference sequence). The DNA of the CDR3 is TGTGCCTGGAGTTATTCGAATGAGCAGTTCTTC. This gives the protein CAWSYSNEQFF. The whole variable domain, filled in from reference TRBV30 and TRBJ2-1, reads SQTIHQWPATLVQPVGSPLSLECTVEGTSNPNLYWYRQAAGRGLQLLFYSVGIGQISSEVPQNLSASRPQDRQFILSSKKLLLSDSGFYLCAWSYSNEQFFGPGTRLTVL.

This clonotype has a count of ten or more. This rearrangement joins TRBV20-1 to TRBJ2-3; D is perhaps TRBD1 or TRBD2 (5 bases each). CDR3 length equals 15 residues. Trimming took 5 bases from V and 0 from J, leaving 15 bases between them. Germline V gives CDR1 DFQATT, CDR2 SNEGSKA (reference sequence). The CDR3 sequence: CSARPGPRSTDTQYF. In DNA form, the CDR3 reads TGCAGTGCTCGCCCGGGACCCAGAAGCACAGATACGCAGTATTTT.

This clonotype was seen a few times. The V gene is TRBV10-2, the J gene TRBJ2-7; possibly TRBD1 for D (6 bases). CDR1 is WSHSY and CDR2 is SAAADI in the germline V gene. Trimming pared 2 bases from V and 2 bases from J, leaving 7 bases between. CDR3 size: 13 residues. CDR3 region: CASSEAGAYEQYF. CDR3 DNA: TGCGCCAGCAGTGAGGCAGGGGCCTACGAGCAGTACTTC.

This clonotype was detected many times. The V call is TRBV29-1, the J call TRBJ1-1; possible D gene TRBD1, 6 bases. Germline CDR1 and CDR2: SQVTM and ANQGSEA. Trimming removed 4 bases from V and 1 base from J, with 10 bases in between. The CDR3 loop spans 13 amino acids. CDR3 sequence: CSVAQGRNTEAFF. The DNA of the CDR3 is TGCAGCGTTGCACAGGGAAGGAACACTGAAGCTTTCTTT.

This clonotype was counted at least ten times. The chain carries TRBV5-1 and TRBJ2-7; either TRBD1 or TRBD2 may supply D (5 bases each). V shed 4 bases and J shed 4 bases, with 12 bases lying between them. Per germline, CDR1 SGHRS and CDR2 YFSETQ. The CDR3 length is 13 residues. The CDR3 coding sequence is TGCGCCAGCAGCCCCTCTGGGGGATACGAGCAGTACTTC. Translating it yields CASSPSGGYEQYF.

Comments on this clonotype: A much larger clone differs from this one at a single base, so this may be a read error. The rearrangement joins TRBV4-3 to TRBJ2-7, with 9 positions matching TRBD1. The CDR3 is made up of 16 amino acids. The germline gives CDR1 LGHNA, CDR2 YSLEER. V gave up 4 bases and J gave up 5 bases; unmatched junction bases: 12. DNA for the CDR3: TGCGCCAGCAGCCTAGATACGGAACAGGGGGCTGACGAGCAGTACTTC. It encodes CASSLDTEQGADEQYF.

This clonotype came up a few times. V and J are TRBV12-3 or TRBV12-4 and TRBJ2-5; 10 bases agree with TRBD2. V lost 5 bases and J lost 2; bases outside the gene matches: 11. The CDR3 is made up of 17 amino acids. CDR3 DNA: TGTGCCAGCAGTCCAGCCTTTAGCGGGAGGCAACAAGAGACCCAGTACTTC. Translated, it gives CASSPAFSGRQQETQYF.

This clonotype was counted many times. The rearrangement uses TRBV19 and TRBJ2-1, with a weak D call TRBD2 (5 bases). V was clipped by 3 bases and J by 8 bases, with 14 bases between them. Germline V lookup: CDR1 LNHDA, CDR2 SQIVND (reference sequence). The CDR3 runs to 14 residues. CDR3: CASSIDGKGDEQFF. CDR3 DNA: TGTGCCAGTAGTATCGACGGGAAGGGCGATGAGCAGTTCTTC.